The sequence of this T cell receptor beta chain was determined in a study of blood T cells in healthy people across ages (dated by TCRdb to about 2015). Describing the broader study: In model experiments, roughly one uniquely barcoded TCR beta cDNA molecule per two T cells was captured by template switching. To track age-related changes in TCR beta repertoire diversity, the study relied on deep sequencing normalized with unique cDNA molecular identifiers. The donors were divided into four age groups: young (average around 17 years), middle-aged (about 40), aged (approximately 64) and long-lived (around 87). To avoid experimental bias, donors of different ages were distributed randomly across sequencing lanes. Using the same blood draw, the study looked at two additional independent replicas of 1 million unique cDNA reads for two donors, one aged 18 to 30 and the other aged 80 or older.

Regarding this clonotype: Its antigen is unknown. A read error may produce the germline difference seen at one junction end.

Systemically healthy Caucasian individuals from Russia, some 40 in total and aged about 6 to 100 years, were included as donors. Each donor gave ten milliliters of peripheral blood, collected into EDTA-treated Vacutainer tubes. Ficoll-Paque density-gradient centrifugation was used to isolate PBMCs, with at least 6.5 million per sample. Trizol reagent was used to extract total RNA from PBMCs, with at least 5 micrograms per sample. Naive CD45RAhigh/CD27high T cell percentages were measured by flow cytometry on a PBMC aliquot from every donor. On the study overall, not on this receptor specifically: The CMV infection status of donors was not known, potentially confounding age-related changes in expanded clonotypes. Bulk unsorted PBMC profiling prevented conclusive comparison of naive and antigen-experienced compartments. The long-lived group showed more naive CD4+ T cells, fewer expanded clones and increased TCR diversity than the aged group, suggesting age selection. Observed TCR beta diversity per million T cells fell roughly linearly with age, and a significant reduction was already apparent by age approximately 40. The percentage of naive T cells measured by flow cytometry correlated strongly with observed TCR beta diversity. Estimates of total diversity based on one million sequenced T cells were regarded as lower bounds and as underestimates.

Libraries came from 5' RACE. Sequencing relied on an Illumina HiSeq 2500. The second PCR ran for roughly 7 to 11 cycles and used a J-beta primer mix along with a sample-barcoded 5' primer. A template-switch 5' adaptor carrying 12 random nucleotides introduced a unique molecular identifier onto each TCR beta cDNA molecule. Each sample yielded at least 2.5 million CDR3-containing paired-end reads. The Mint cDNA synthesis kit, primed by a TRBC-specific oligonucleotide, was used to synthesize first-strand cDNA from all RNA. Following uracil-DNA glycosylase treatment, a first 18-cycle PCR with universal primers M1SS and BC2_uni_R was performed on all cDNA. On the authors' methods: Normalization of each sample was performed by random selection of 1 million high-quality reads, each carrying a distinct molecular identifier. Instead of being binned into consensus sequences, reads with shared molecular identifiers were discarded. MiTCR, set to a Q25 quality threshold and the strictest error-elimination algorithm, was used for CDR3 identification, clonotype clustering and error correction. A nonparametric unseen species model with Euler transformation was used to estimate lower-bound total TCR beta diversity. The public reads were quality trimmed at Q25 with fastp and then assembled into clones with MiXCR by TCRdb, keeping productive beta chains. For every CDR3 protein sequence, its rows merge into one entry that carries the most common genes and DNA. The V and J calls were determined by TCRdb, not by the authors. The table for this sample lists some 790,000 distinct CDR3 sequences; around 30% of them were counted only once. The top ten hold around a sixth of the sample.

Taken from cysteine to phenylalanine, the CDR3 has 12 residues. The DNA shown is the 36-base CDR3, in frame from base 1. The germline V gene yields SGHTA for CDR1 and FQGNSA for CDR2. This chain joins TRBV7-2 to TRBJ2-2; the D segment cannot be called with confidence. This TCR derives from a woman of 80 years or more in good health. Material: blood. At the DNA level, the sequence is TGTGCCAGCAGGTTAGGCACCGGGGAGCTGTTTTTT. This translates into CASRLGTGELFF.